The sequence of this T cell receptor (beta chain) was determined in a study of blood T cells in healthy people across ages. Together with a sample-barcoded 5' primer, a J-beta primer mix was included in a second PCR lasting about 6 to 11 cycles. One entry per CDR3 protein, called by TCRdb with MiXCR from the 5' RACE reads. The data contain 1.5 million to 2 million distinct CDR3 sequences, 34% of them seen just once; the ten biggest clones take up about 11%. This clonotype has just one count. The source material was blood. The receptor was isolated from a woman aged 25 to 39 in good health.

The CDR3 nucleotides read TGCAGTGCTAGCCGGGACGGGACCCCAGATACGCAGTATTTT. It yields the protein CSASRDGTPDTQYF. V gene TRBV20-1 combines with J gene TRBJ2-3, with D perhaps given as TRBD1 or TRBD2 (5 bases each). V was cut by 3 bases and J by 4 bases, with 14 bases left in between. CDR3 length: 14 residues. Germline V gives CDR1 DFQATT, CDR2 SNEGSKA (reference sequence).